Described below is a single T cell receptor beta chain sequence and its context. What this receptor recognizes is not known. No much larger clone exists at a distance of one base, and base qualities are not known. The CDR3 covers 13 residues, taking in both the cysteine and the phenylalanine. Only CDR3 DNA remains: 39 bases, in frame from the first base. Reading the germline V gene gives CDR1 LGHNA and CDR2 YNFKEQ. V loses 3 bases, J loses 7 bases, and the germline ends lie 11 bases apart. Using the deep immunoSEQ assay, multiplex PCR amplified TCR CDR3 regions from genomic DNA. For each cell subset, the extracted genomic DNA was distributed evenly across all wells of several immunoSEQ 96-well plates, and each plate served as one replicate. For sorted subsets, about 210 ng of genomic DNA, equivalent to 25,000 to 35,000 T cell genomes, went into each replicate PCR. Purified libraries were quantified with a Qubit 3.0 fluorometer, sized on a Bioanalyzer 2100, and re-quantified with the KAPA Library Quantification kit. Each immunoSEQ 96-well plate was sequenced on its own single-read 150-cycle Illumina NextSeq 550 flow cell. The authors processed their data as follows. Because the immunoSEQ output held only junctional sequences and lacked quality scores, the filtering could not match the filtering applied to full-length reads. To assign V/J genes and CDR3, sequences were annotated against IMGT germline references using PyIR, a Python wrapper for IgBLAST v1.9. Reads with weak V/J assignments (E-value above 1e-6), missing CDR3, stop codons, out-of-frame junctions, or ambiguous translated residues were removed. V3J clonotypes were defined by identical inferred V gene, J gene, and CDR3 amino acid sequence. To compute the percentage overlap between repertoires, the number of shared unique clonotypes was divided by the size of the smaller repertoire. Richness of each repertoire was evaluated using RTK rarefaction, the Chao1 estimator, and Recon v2.1 estimates of unobserved clonotypes. For all TCRbeta clonotypes obtained by the gDNA method from a few donors, generation probabilities were computed with OLGA. The immuneACCESS repertoire file appears here via TCRdb, limited to in-frame rearrangements. These files lack a portion of the clones; in checked studies, under half of the deficit traces to unresolved V genes, and the cause of the others is not known. That table gives V, J and clone size, and the DNA gave D and trimming. The sample contains some 1,100,000 clones, 70% to 80% of them found a single time. The ten largest clonotypes hold 0.52% of the sample.

This sample was included in a study of shared clonotypes between healthy human individuals (dated by TCRdb to 2019 to 2021). Looking at the study overall: Three men and a couple of women, aged 18 to 49 years, made up the cohort. For each donor, three plates each were used for CD4 naive and CD4 memory, two plates were used for CD8 naive, and one plate was used for CD8 memory. The study deeply sequenced blood TCR repertoires of 5 or 6 healthy adults to estimate repertoire size and the extent of clonotype sharing between individuals. To increase sequencing depth and limit assay-specific biases, different laboratories used diverse techniques to prepare libraries and sequence TCR repertoires. Each donor's leukapheresis produced roughly between roughly 0.85 and 10 billion PBMCs.

Broader findings and caveats from the paper: Compared with non-shared clonotypes, clonotypes shared by all four sorted-subset donors had higher generation probabilities. Roughly 5.2% of naive CD4, roughly 3.5% of naive CD8, approximately 2.2% of memory CD4, and 0.35% to 0.5% of memory CD8 clonotypes were shared across four donors. Because the study included a small number of donors, the genetic and exposure-history diversity represented was limited. Pairwise subsampling indicated that sequencing depth was expected to affect the degree of clonotype sharing among donors. Rarefaction of sorted-subset datasets indicated incomplete sequencing despite the large sequencing depth. Sampling was limited to blood, and TCR repertoires in tissue likely differ from TCR repertoires in blood. Larger estimated clonotype richness was generally found for naive subsets than for memory subsets.

Donors were healthy HIV-negative adults with no recently reported acute infections or vaccinations. Only Caucasian adults living in Nashville, Tennessee, USA were represented among the donors. CD4+ T cells were enriched through magnetic negative selection, after which naive cells were positively selected on CD45RA and the remaining negative fraction served as the memory subset. Blood was collected by leukapheresis, and PBMCs were isolated by Ficoll-Histopaque density gradient centrifugation and then cryopreserved in liquid nitrogen vapor phase. Analytical flow cytometry was used to check the purity and quantity of every magnetically sorted T cell population. Genomic DNA was isolated from every sorted fraction and measured by UV absorbance on a Nanodrop 2000c.

The rearranged segments are TRBV4-2 and TRBJ2-3, with a tentative D gene TRBD1 over 6 matching bases. The clonotype originates from a man younger than 35 in good health. Some clones in this sample may be carry-over from other donors' samples. Sequencing was carried out using memory CD4+ T cells from PBMCs. This specimen's cell subset or site label, per the study, means: CD45RA-negative fraction. CDR3 protein: CASSQAGEYTQYF. The DNA sequence follows: TGTGCCAGCAGCCAGGCAGGGGAATATACGCAGTATTTT.